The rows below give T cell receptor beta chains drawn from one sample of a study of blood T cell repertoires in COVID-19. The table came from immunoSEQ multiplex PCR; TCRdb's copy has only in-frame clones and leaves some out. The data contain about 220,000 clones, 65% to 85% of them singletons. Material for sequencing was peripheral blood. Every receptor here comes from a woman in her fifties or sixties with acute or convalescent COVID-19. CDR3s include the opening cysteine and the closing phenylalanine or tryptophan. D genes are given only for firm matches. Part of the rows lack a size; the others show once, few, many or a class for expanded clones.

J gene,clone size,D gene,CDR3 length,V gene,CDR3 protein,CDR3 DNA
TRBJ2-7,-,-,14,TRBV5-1,CASSSPSPSYEQYF,TGCGCCAGCAGCTCCCCTTCTCCCTCCTACGAGCAGTACTTC
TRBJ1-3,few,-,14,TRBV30,CAWTREVSGNTIYF,TGTGCCTGGACCCGCGAGGTTTCTGGAAACACCATATATTTT
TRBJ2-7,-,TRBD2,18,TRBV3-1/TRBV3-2,CASSQEGTSGLRGDEQYF,TGTGCCAGCAGCCAAGAAGGGACTAGCGGGCTCCGGGGGGATGAGCAGTACTTC
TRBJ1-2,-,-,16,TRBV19,CASSIGGGQNNYGYTF,TGTGCCAGTAGTATAGGGGGGGGCCAAAACAACTATGGCTACACCTTC
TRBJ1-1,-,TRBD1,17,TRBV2,CASSEQYPTGLATEAFF,TGTGCCAGCAGTGAACAATACCCGACAGGGTTGGCGACTGAAGCTTTCTTT
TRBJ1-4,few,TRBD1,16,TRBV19,CASSITGGELGEKLFF,TGTGCCAGTAGTATTACAGGGGGCGAACTTGGAGAAAAACTGTTTTTT
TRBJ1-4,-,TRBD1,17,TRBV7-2,CASSPMTLTGGNEKLFF,TGTGCCAGCAGCCCAATGACTCTGACAGGGGGAAATGAAAAACTGTTTTTT
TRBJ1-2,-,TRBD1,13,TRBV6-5,CASTDRVGYGYTF,TGTGCCAGCACGGACAGGGTGGGCTATGGCTACACCTTC
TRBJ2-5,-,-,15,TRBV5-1,CASSLATAGQETQYF,TGCGCCAGCAGCTTGGCGACCGCAGGGCAAGAGACCCAGTACTTC
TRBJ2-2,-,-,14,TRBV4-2,CASSQDPRTGELFF,TGTGCCAGCAGCCAAGATCCCCGCACCGGGGAGCTGTTTTTT
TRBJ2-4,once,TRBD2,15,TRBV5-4,CASSPGGETKNIQYF,TGTGCCAGCAGCCCCGGGGGGGAGACCAAAAACATTCAGTACTTC
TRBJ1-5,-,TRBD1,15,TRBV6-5,CASSYARGGHQPQHF,TGTGCCAGCAGTTACGCTCGAGGGGGCCATCAGCCCCAGCATTTT
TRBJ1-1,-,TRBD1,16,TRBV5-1,CASSYSSQGANTEAFF,TGCGCCAGCAGCTACTCCTCACAGGGGGCGAACACTGAAGCTTTCTTT
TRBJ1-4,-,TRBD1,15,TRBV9,CASSLDRGLGEKLFF,TGTGCCAGCAGCCTAGACAGGGGGCTAGGAGAAAAACTGTTTTTT
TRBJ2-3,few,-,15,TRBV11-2,CASSPLVTMTDTQYF,TGTGCCAGCAGTCCACTAGTTACCATGACAGATACGCAGTATTTT
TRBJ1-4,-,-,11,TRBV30,CAQQGGEKLFF,TGTGCCCAACAGGGTGGCGAAAAACTGTTTTTT
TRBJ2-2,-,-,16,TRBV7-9,CASTHPRTDPTGELFF,TGTGCCAGCACTCACCCAAGGACAGACCCCACCGGGGAGCTGTTTTTT
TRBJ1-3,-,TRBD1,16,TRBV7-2,CASTSQGALSGNTIYF,TGTGCCAGCACATCACAGGGGGCCCTCTCTGGAAACACCATATATTTT
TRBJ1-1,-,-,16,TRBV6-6,CASSYEGRITGTEAFF,TGTGCCAGCAGTTACGAGGGAAGGATCACGGGGACTGAAGCTTTCTTT
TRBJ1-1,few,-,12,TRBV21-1,CASGGGNTEAFF,TGTGCCAGCGGTGGCGGGAACACTGAAGCTTTCTTT
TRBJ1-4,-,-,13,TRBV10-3,CAIRDGANEKLFF,TGTGCCATTCGAGACGGGGCTAATGAAAAACTGTTTTTT
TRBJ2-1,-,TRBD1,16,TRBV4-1,CASSQADRGSYEEQFF,TGCGCCAGCAGCCAAGCCGACAGGGGGTCGTACGAAGAGCAGTTCTTC
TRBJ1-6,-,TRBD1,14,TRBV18,CASSKGTVNSPLHF,TGTGCCAGCTCAAAAGGGACAGTTAATTCACCCCTCCACTTT
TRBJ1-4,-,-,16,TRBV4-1,CASSQAGRTTNEKLFF,TGCGCCAGCAGCCAAGCAGGGCGGACAACTAATGAAAAACTGTTTTTT
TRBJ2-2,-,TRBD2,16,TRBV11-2,CASSSGLVRNTGELFF,TGTGCCAGCAGCTCGGGACTAGTGAGGAACACCGGGGAGCTGTTTTTT
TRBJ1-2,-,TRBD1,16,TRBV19,CASRSQGTGTHYGYTF,TGTGCCAGTAGAAGTCAGGGGACAGGGACACACTATGGCTACACCTTC
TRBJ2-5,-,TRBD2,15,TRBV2,CASSGSGGLKETQYF,TGTGCCAGCAGTGGTAGCGGGGGGCTAAAAGAGACCCAGTACTTC
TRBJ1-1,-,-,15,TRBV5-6,CASSRSPGLNTEAFF,TGTGCCAGCAGCCGTTCACCAGGGTTGAACACTGAAGCTTTCTTT
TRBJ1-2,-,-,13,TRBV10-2,CASSPGQGAVRAF,TGCGCCAGCAGTCCCGGCCAAGGAGCCGTTCGGGCCTTC
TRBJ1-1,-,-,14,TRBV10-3,CAISEPTLNTEAFF,TGTGCCATCAGTGAGCCCACCCTAAACACTGAAGCTTTCTTT
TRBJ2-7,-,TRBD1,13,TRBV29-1,CSVVSQGAREQYF,TGCAGCGTTGTATCACAGGGGGCGAGAGAGCAGTACTTC
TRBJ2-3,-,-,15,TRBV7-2,CASSPLGAITDTQYF,TGTGCCAGCAGCCCCCTAGGGGCGATAACAGATACGCAGTATTTT
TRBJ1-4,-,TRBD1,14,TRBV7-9,CASSQTGGNEKLFF,TGTGCCAGCAGCCAGACAGGGGGCAATGAAAAACTGTTTTTT
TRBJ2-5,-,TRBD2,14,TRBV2,CASRLAGNQETQYF,TGTGCCAGCAGACTAGCGGGGAATCAAGAGACCCAGTACTTC
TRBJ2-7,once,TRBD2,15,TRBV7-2,CASSLGLAQTYEQYF,TGTGCCAGCAGCTTAGGACTAGCGCAGACCTACGAGCAGTACTTC